This T cell receptor beta chain derives from a study of blood T cell repertoires in COVID-19. Across the study: The analysed material was cDNA or gDNA that came from T cells, B-cell-depleted T cells, or PBMCs.

Assay: immunoSEQ multiplex PCR; the TCRdb copy retains only in-frame clones and omits some. Counted here are approximately 350,000 clones, roughly 90% occurring once; the ten biggest clones make up around 3%. CDR3 size: 16 residues. Per the germline V gene, CDR1 is LGHNA and CDR2 is YSLEER. Deletions cut 0 bases from V and 0 bases from J, with 9 bases between. The V gene is TRBV4-3, the J gene TRBJ2-1; D not certain. The clonotype originates from a woman aged 25 to 39 with COVID-19, enrolled during active disease. The sequencing input was peripheral blood. The CDR3 loop reads CASSQDFSVSYNEQFF. CDR3 coding DNA: TGCGCCAGCAGCCAAGATTTTAGTGTCTCCTACAATGAGCAGTTCTTC.